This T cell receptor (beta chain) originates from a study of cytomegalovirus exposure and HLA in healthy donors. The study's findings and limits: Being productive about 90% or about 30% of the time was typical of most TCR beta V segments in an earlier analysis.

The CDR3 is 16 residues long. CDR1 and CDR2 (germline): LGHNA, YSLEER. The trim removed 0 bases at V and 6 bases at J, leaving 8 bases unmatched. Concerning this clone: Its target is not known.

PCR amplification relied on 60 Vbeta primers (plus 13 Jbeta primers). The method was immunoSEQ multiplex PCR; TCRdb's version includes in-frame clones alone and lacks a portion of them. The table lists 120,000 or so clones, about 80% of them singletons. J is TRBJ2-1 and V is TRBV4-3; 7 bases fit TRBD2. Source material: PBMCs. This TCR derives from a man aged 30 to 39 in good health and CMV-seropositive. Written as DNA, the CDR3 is TGCGCCAGCAGCCAAGATCGCCGAGCGGGGACCAATGAGCAGTTCTTC. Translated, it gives CASSQDRRAGTNEQFF.